These T cell receptor beta chains were read from a single sample in a study of shared clonotypes between healthy human individuals. Here immunoSEQ multiplex PCR was the method, and the copy in TCRdb shows in-frame clones only, minus some. The repertoire holds about 2.1 million clones, with around 93% as singletons. The specimen sequenced was naive CD8+ T cells from PBMCs. The receptors derive from a man aged 18 to 30 in good health. Some clones in this sample may be carry-over from other donors' samples. Each CDR3 is given with its conserved first and last residue. Fields, in order: J gene, V gene, D gene, clone size, CDR3 protein, CDR3 DNA. A D gene is named only where the DNA matches it firmly. Rows give clone size only sometimes, using once, few, many, or a class for an expanded clone.

TRBJ2-4 | TRBV5-6 | NA | once | CASSLNPGSKNIQYF | TGTGCCAGCAGCTTGAACCCGGGATCCAAAAACATTCAGTACTTC
TRBJ2-3 | TRBV14 | NA | once | CASSPREDRRTDTQYF | TGTGCCAGCAGCCCAAGGGAGGACCGCCGCACAGATACGCAGTATTTT
TRBJ2-1 | TRBV5-1 | TRBD2 | NA | CASSIGPSGSVEQFF | TGCGCCAGCAGCATCGGCCCTAGCGGGAGTGTAGAGCAGTTCTTC
TRBJ1-6 | TRBV4-3 | NA | NA | CASSQDGINSPLHF | TGCGCCAGCAGCCAAGATGGGATTAATTCACCCCTCCACTTT
TRBJ2-1 | TRBV6-5 | NA | NA | CASSTRQGGYNEQFF | TGTGCCAGCAGTACCCGACAGGGAGGCTACAATGAGCAGTTCTTC
TRBJ2-1 | TRBV29-1 | NA | NA | CSVVIGVYEQFF | TGCAGCGTTGTGATCGGGGTCTATGAGCAGTTCTTC
TRBJ1-1 | TRBV29-1 | NA | once | CSVPTVANTEAFF | TGCAGCGTCCCGACGGTCGCTAACACTGAAGCTTTCTTT
TRBJ2-5 | TRBV4-1 | NA | NA | CASSHWDNPETQYF | TGCGCCAGCAGCCACTGGGACAACCCTGAGACCCAGTACTTC
TRBJ2-1 | TRBV27 | TRBD2 | NA | CASSSIAGERVPEQFF | TGTGCCAGCAGTTCCATAGCGGGAGAACGGGTGCCTGAGCAGTTCTTC
TRBJ2-7 | TRBV27 | NA | NA | CASSFSSLPTGFSYEQYF | TGTGCCAGCAGTTTCTCATCGCTCCCTACAGGGTTCTCCTACGAGCAGTACTTC
TRBJ2-7 | TRBV6-5 | NA | NA | CASRSLWQGHEQYF | TGTGCCAGCAGATCGCTATGGCAGGGACACGAGCAGTACTTC
TRBJ2-2 | TRBV7-8 | TRBD1 | NA | CASSWDRAGGELFF | TGTGCCAGCAGCTGGGACAGGGCGGGCGGGGAGCTGTTTTTT
TRBJ2-1 | TRBV7-7 | NA | NA | CASSERSREPYNEQFF | TGTGCCAGCAGCGAAAGGTCCCGGGAGCCCTACAATGAGCAGTTCTTC
TRBJ2-1 | TRBV28 | TRBD2 | NA | CASTQRLADYYNEQFF | TGTGCCAGCACGCAGAGGCTAGCGGATTACTACAATGAGCAGTTCTTC
TRBJ2-5 | TRBV2 | TRBD2 | NA | CASSEAIAGGGKTQYF | TGTGCCAGCAGTGAAGCGATAGCGGGAGGCGGAAAGACCCAGTACTTC
TRBJ2-7 | TRBV25-1 | NA | NA | CAIIPPRRWPYEQYF | TGTGCCATCATCCCGCCGCGGCGATGGCCCTACGAGCAGTACTTC
TRBJ2-3 | TRBV15 | NA | NA | CATSRDLQEPRITDTQYF | TGTGCCACCAGCAGAGATCTTCAAGAGCCTCGGATCACAGATACGCAGTATTTT
TRBJ2-1 | TRBV27 | NA | NA | CASSLFYSGSYNEQFF | TGTGCCAGCAGCTTGTTCTATAGTGGGTCCTACAATGAGCAGTTCTTC
TRBJ2-7 | TRBV21-1 | NA | NA | CASSKSSQSYEQYF | TGTGCCAGCAGCAAATCGTCACAGTCTTACGAGCAGTACTTC
TRBJ2-7 | TRBV9 | TRBD1 | NA | CASSPTRDREGEQYF | TGTGCCAGCAGCCCGACCCGGGACAGGGAAGGCGAGCAGTACTTC
TRBJ2-1 | TRBV27 | TRBD2 | NA | CASGEQRGPYNEQFF | TGTGCCAGCGGAGAACAGCGGGGCCCCTACAATGAGCAGTTCTTC
TRBJ2-7 | TRBV10-2 | NA | NA | CASRTPGEGLYEQYF | TGCGCCAGCAGGACCCCTGGGGAAGGGCTCTACGAGCAGTACTTC
TRBJ1-2 | TRBV23-1 | NA | NA | CASSQSRAVRNYGYTF | TGCGCCAGCAGTCAATCGAGGGCAGTCCGCAACTATGGCTACACCTTC
TRBJ2-1 | TRBV19 | TRBD2 | NA | CASSASGRSNEQFF | TGTGCCAGTAGTGCTAGCGGGAGGAGTAATGAGCAGTTCTTC
TRBJ2-5 | TRBV30 | NA | NA | CAWGGDTGQETQYF | TGTGCCTGGGGGGGGGACACAGGTCAAGAGACCCAGTACTTC
TRBJ2-1 | TRBV7-8 | TRBD2 | NA | CASRVGQLAGGKDNEQFF | TGTGCCAGCAGAGTGGGTCAATTGGCGGGGGGCAAGGACAATGAGCAGTTCTTC
TRBJ2-3 | TRBV5-1 | TRBD2 | NA | CASSRTSGRTDTQYF | TGCGCCAGCAGCCGGACTAGCGGACGCACAGATACGCAGTATTTT
TRBJ2-3 | TRBV27 | NA | NA | CASSLDTQYF | TGTGCCAGCAGTTTAGATACGCAGTATTTT
TRBJ2-2 | TRBV27 | TRBD1 | NA | CASRPIDRDRTGELFF | TGTGCCAGCAGACCGATCGACAGGGATCGCACCGGGGAGCTGTTTTTT
TRBJ2-1 | TRBV5-1 | NA | NA | CASSLIADEQFF | TGCGCCAGCAGCTTGATAGCGGATGAGCAGTTCTTC
TRBJ1-3 | TRBV10-1 | NA | NA | CASSGRPGSGNTIYF | TGCGCCAGCAGCGGCAGACCGGGCTCTGGAAACACCATATATTTT
TRBJ2-7 | TRBV11-2 | TRBD1 | NA | CASSGPGQDPYEQYF | TGTGCCAGCAGCGGACCGGGACAGGACCCCTACGAGCAGTACTTC
TRBJ1-2 | TRBV27 | NA | NA | CASRGLEASGYTF | TGTGCCAGCAGGGGTTTGGAGGCGTCTGGCTACACCTTC
TRBJ2-7 | TRBV7-9 | NA | once | CASSPGGGFYEQYF | TGTGCCAGCAGCCCCGGGGGAGGTTTCTACGAGCAGTACTTC
TRBJ2-5 | TRBV7-6 | NA | NA | CASSWSRGESVFEAQETQYF | TGTGCCAGCAGCTGGAGCCGGGGTGAATCTGTTTTTGAGGCCCAAGAGACCCAGTACTTC
TRBJ1-1 | TRBV30 | NA | NA | CALGGGGTEAFF | TGTGCCCTGGGGGGAGGTGGAACTGAAGCTTTCTTT
TRBJ1-1 | TRBV28 | NA | NA | CASSTSPEGTEAFF | TGTGCCAGCAGTACAAGTCCGGAGGGGACTGAAGCTTTCTTT
TRBJ1-1 | TRBV7-9 | NA | NA | CASSLIMWAEAFF | TGTGCCAGCAGCTTAATAATGTGGGCCGAAGCTTTCTTT